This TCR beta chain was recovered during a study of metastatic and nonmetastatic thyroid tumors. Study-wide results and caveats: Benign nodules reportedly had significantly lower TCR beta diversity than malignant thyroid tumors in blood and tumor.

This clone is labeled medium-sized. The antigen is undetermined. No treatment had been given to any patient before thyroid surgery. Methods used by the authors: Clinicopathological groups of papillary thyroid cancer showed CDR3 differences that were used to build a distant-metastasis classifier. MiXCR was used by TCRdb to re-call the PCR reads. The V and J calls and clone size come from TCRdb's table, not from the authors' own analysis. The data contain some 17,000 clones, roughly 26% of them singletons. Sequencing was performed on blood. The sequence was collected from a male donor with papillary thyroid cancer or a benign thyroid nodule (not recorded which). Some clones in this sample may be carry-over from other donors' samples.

The DNA of the CDR3 is TGTGCCACCAGTGGAGCCGAGCGGGAGAACTCCTACAATGAGCAGTTCTTC. It specifies CATSGAERENSYNEQFF. V is TRBV24-1 and J is TRBJ2-1; TRBD2 matches at 8 bases. The junction had 8 bases not matched to a gene; V was cut back by 5 bases and J by 0 bases. The CDR3 contains 17 residues. Germline lookup yields CDR1 KGHDR and CDR2 SFDVKD.